The sequence of this T cell receptor (beta chain) was determined in a study of neurological immune-mediated disorders. TCRdb redid the calling of the 5' RACE reads with MiXCR, one entry per CDR3 protein. The table records tens of thousands of distinct CDR3 sequences, about 5% of them present only once. This clonotype was recorded many times. This CDR3 spans 13 amino acids. Germline V gene data show CDR1 as SEHNR and CDR2 as FQNEAQ (reference sequence). The germline V and J ends were trimmed by 7 bases and 1 base, with 10 bases remaining between them. The chain combines TRBV7-9 with TRBJ2-5, with unresolved D. This receptor was obtained from a woman in her twenties or thirties with multiple sclerosis. The sample was PBMCs. The CDR3 nucleotides are TGTGCCAGCACCAGAGGCAGCCAAGAGACCCAGTACTTC. Encoded protein: CASTRGSQETQYF.